This T cell receptor (beta chain) was captured in a study of T cell repertoires in cytomegalovirus infection. Study-level background: Both a matching HLA type and CMV infection were indicated by public TCR beta signatures. Study-wide results and caveats: Carriers of CMV and the relevant HLA type were discriminated by public TCR beta frequency.

For this clonotype: The antigen remains undetermined.

MiXCR was run by TCRdb on the reads, yielding one entry per CDR3 protein. The sample carries around 200,000 distinct CDR3 sequences, about 18% recorded once. Trimming stripped 5 bases from V and 5 bases from J, with 18 bases between. Germline-derived CDR1 and CDR2 are MNHEY and SMNVEV (reference sequence). The CDR3 has 15 residues. The sequencing sample was made of CD8+ T cells from PBMCs. This TCR was recovered from a human donor in good health (CMV status not recorded). Some clones in this sample may be carry-over from other donors' samples. J is TRBJ2-5 and V is TRBV27; maybe TRBD2 (7 bases). DNA of the CDR3: TGTGCCAGCAGTGGCCTTGCGGGGGCAGGGGAGACCCAGTACTTC. As protein: CASSGLAGAGETQYF.